These 14 T cell receptor beta chains originate from one sample sequenced in a study of CD8 T cells in ankylosing spondylitis. Study observations and caveats: For ankylosing spondylitis blood, a TCR beta motif of seven to nine highly homologous variants appeared characteristic.

TCRdb reprocessed the 5' RACE reads via MiXCR and lists one record per CDR3 protein. The table includes under 850,000 distinct CDR3 sequences, about 20% detected once. Antigens for these TCRs are unknown. The sequenced sample consisted of blood, either unsorted or a sorted T cell fraction (not recorded which). The receptors were gathered from a male donor with ankylosing spondylitis.

The table lists this clonotype with a few counts. J is TRBJ2-7 and V is TRBV29-1, with TRBD1 as a possible D gene (5 bases). Germline lookup yields CDR1 SQVTM and CDR2 ANQGSEA. The CDR3 runs to 13 residues. The V and J ends lost 4 bases and 2 bases respectively, with 12 bases between them. For the CDR3, the DNA is TGCAGCGTTGCGCAGGGAATAACCTACGAGCAGTACTTC. Amino acid sequence: CSVAQGITYEQYF.

This clonotype was observed a few times. This chain joins TRBV20-1 and TRBJ2-7, with D perhaps being TRBD1 or TRBD2 (5 bases each). This CDR3 spans 14 amino acids. Trimming pared 1 base from V and 5 bases from J, leaving 15 bases between. Per the germline V gene, CDR1 is DFQATT and CDR2 is SNEGSKA (reference sequence). CDR3 amino acids: CSARVGKGTNEQYF. The CDR3 coding sequence is TGCAGTGCTAGAGTCGGGAAGGGGACCAACGAGCAGTACTTC.

This clonotype has more than one count but fewer than ten. V usage is TRBV10-3 and J usage is TRBJ2-1; either TRBD1 or TRBD2 may fit D (6 bases each). The CDR3 length is 12 residues. Germline V gene lookup returns CDR1 ENHRY and CDR2 SYGVKD. With 6 bases removed from V and 5 bases from J, the gap between germline ends came to 8 bases. CDR3 loop: CAIREGDNEQFF. CDR3 nucleotides: TGTGCCATCAGGGAGGGGGACAATGAGCAGTTCTTC.

V is TRBV2 and J is TRBJ2-1, with 11 bases matching TRBD2. Unmatched junction bases numbered 16, after V lost 6 bases and J lost 0 bases. The CDR3 extends over 20 amino acids. Germline CDR1 SNHLY, CDR2 FYNNEI. The CDR3 DNA follows: TGTGCCAGCAGGACGACTAGCGGGACCACTTATACTACCTCCTACAATGAGCAGTTCTTC. Its protein product is CASRTTSGTTYTTSYNEQFF.

In this sample, this clonotype turned up many times. The V call is TRBV12-3 or TRBV12-4, the J call TRBJ1-4; the D is unclear. This CDR3 has 12 residues. V shed 3 bases and J shed 14 bases, with 13 bases lying between them. The CDR3 coding sequence is TGTGCCAGCAGTTTCGGGGTTTCGACGCTGTTTTTT. Its translation is CASSFGVSTLFF.

This clonotype was seen only a few times. V gene TRBV25-1 combines with J gene TRBJ1-1; the D gene is possibly TRBD1 (6 bases). In germline, CDR1 is MGHDK, CDR2 SYGVNS. V lost 6 bases, J lost 1 base, and 9 bases lay in between. This CDR3 has 13 amino acids. CDR3 residues: CASRKTGNTEAFF. CDR3 DNA: TGTGCCAGCAGGAAGACAGGGAACACTGAAGCTTTCTTT.

This clonotype was counted between two and nine times. V gene TRBV19 combines with J gene TRBJ2-3; D remains unclear. This CDR3 has 13 residues. With 3 bases removed from V and 4 bases from J, the gap between germline ends came to 8 bases. Germline V gene sequence: CDR1 LNHDA, CDR2 SQIVND (reference sequence). The CDR3 bases are TGTGCCAGTAGTATTGGATTGGCAGATACGCAGTATTTT. It yields the protein CASSIGLADTQYF.

This clonotype was detected only once. This chain uses TRBV9 with TRBJ2-7; D gene ambiguous. Trimming left V 0 bases short and J 3 bases short, with 16 bases between. The CDR3 loop spans 16 amino acids. Germline V gene sequence: CDR1 SGDLS, CDR2 YYNGEE. CDR3 sequence reads: CASSVDASSGYYEQYF. The CDR3 region has the DNA TGTGCCAGCAGCGTAGACGCCAGTTCTGGCTACTACGAGCAGTACTTC.

Ten or more counts support this clonotype. This chain connects TRBV10-3 to TRBJ2-2; 9 bases agree with TRBD1. Germline-derived CDR1 and CDR2 are ENHRY and SYGVKD. CDR3 length: 15 residues. V trimming: 7 bases; J trimming: 1 base; junction bases outside the gene matches: 4. CDR3 region: CAINRGQGNTGELFF. The CDR3, as DNA: TGTGCCATCAATAGGGGACAGGGGAACACCGGGGAGCTGTTTTTT.

The sample holds many counts of this clonotype. The CDR3 here is CASSETTGGSDTQYF. CDR3 DNA sequence: TGTGCCAGCAGTGAAACCACAGGGGGCTCAGATACGCAGTATTTT. This chain uses TRBV6-1 with TRBJ2-3, with 9 bases matching TRBD1. CDR1 is MNHNS, CDR2 SASEGT, per germline. The CDR3 is made up of 15 amino acids. V dropped 2 bases and J dropped 4; count of bases not matched to a gene: 4.

The J gene is TRBJ1-5, the V gene TRBV4-2; TRBD1 matches at 7 bases. Germline V gene lookup returns CDR1 LGHNA and CDR2 YNFKEQ. The CDR3 contains 16 residues. J lost 7 bases, V lost 5 bases, and 14 bases had no gene match. CDR3 in amino acids: CASSGGGRVGGQPQHF. The CDR3 region has the DNA TGTGCCAGCAGCGGAGGGGGCAGGGTTGGTGGACAGCCCCAGCATTTT.

The chain has TRBV12-3 or TRBV12-4 and TRBJ1-2; TRBD1 is a possible D gene (5 bases). The CDR3 length is 15 residues. V was pared by 7 bases and J by 0 bases, with 15 bases between. CDR3 nucleotide sequence: TGTGCCAGCACTCGGGGGGTGGGATCTAACTATGGCTACACCTTC. Translated, it gives CASTRGVGSNYGYTF.

This clonotype was detected only a few times. CDR3 protein: CASSLGTEGTEAFF. DNA of the CDR3: TGTGCCAGCAGTTTGGGGACAGAAGGTACTGAAGCTTTCTTT. The V call is TRBV28, the J call TRBJ1-1; 7 nucleotides align to TRBD1. The germline V gene has CDR1 MDHEN and CDR2 SYDVKM. The CDR3 consists of 14 residues. The junction had 6 bases not matched to a gene; V was cut back by 3 bases and J by 5 bases.

This clonotype was seen only a few times. The chain combines TRBV11-1 with TRBJ2-5; the D call may be TRBD1 or TRBD2 (5 bases each). This CDR3 contains 15 residues. Germline V lookup: CDR1 SGHAT, CDR2 FQDESV (reference sequence). V lost 1 base and J lost 7, with 16 bases in between. Here the CDR3 reads CASSLGDRRERTQYF. The CDR3 DNA sequence: TGTGCCAGCAGCTTAGGTGATCGCAGGGAGAGGACCCAGTACTTC.